Sequencing of this TCR beta chain was carried out in a study of T cell repertoires in cytomegalovirus infection. Turning to the study itself: CMV infection plus the matching HLA type was flagged by public TCR beta signatures. Study findings and constraints: Identification of carriers of CMV plus the relevant HLA was performed using cumulative public TCR beta family frequency. Ex vivo, HLA-C-restricted CMV-specific TCR beta clonotypes prevailed over the rest of the response.

This clonotype was detected many times. What it recognizes is unknown. V was pared by 3 bases and J by 1 base, with 2 bases of the junction left unmatched. Germline CDR1 LGHNT, CDR2 FRNRAP. The CDR3 contains 15 residues. TCRdb used MiXCR to reprocess the reads, holding one entry per CDR3 protein. The repertoire includes around 230,000 distinct CDR3 sequences, 6.5% of them detected once, and 5.5% to 8% sits in the top ten. The sequence derives from a human donor in good health (CMV status not recorded). Some clones in this sample may be carry-over from other donors' samples. The chain uses TRBV12-5 and TRBJ2-2; 7 nucleotides match TRBD1. The sequencing sample was made of PBMCs. The CDR3 protein is CASGFGTVNTGELFF. CDR3 DNA: TGTGCTAGTGGTTTCGGGACAGTGAACACCGGGGAGCTGTTTTTT.